Listed below are T cell receptor beta chains from one sample, sequenced in a study of shared clonotypes between healthy human individuals. The table came from immunoSEQ multiplex PCR; TCRdb's copy has only in-frame clones and leaves some out. The repertoire has about 380,000 clones, 90% to 98% of them found once; the top ten carry approximately 0.32%. Sequenced: memory CD8+ T cells sorted from blood. These receptors all come from a man aged 25 to 40 in good health. CDR3s include the opening cysteine and the closing phenylalanine or tryptophan. A D gene is named only where the DNA matches it firmly. Clone size is given for some rows only: seen once, a few or many times, or a class if the clone is expanded.

D	V	J	size	CDR3	DNA
TRBD2	TRBV7-2	TRBJ2-1	once	CASSLRREDEQFF	TGTGCCAGCAGCTTAAGGCGGGAGGATGAGCAGTTCTTC
-	TRBV5-4	TRBJ2-2	-	CASSPQRANTGELFF	TGTGCCAGCAGCCCCCAGCGCGCGAACACCGGGGAGCTGTTTTTT
-	TRBV19	TRBJ2-1	-	CASSEGGGGYNEQFF	TGTGCCAGTAGTGAAGGGGGAGGGGGCTACAATGAGCAGTTCTTC
-	TRBV25-1	TRBJ1-3	-	CASSEYQRPWGNTIYF	TGTGCCAGCAGTGAATATCAGCGGCCTTGGGGAAACACCATATATTTT
-	TRBV18	TRBJ2-3	-	CASSPPSTDTQYF	TGTGCCAGCTCACCCCCTAGCACAGATACGCAGTATTTT
-	TRBV18	TRBJ2-3	-	CASSPGVDTQYF	TGTGCCAGCTCACCGGGGGTGGATACGCAGTATTTT
-	TRBV6-1	TRBJ2-7	-	CASSEQYSYEQYF	TGTGCCAGCAGTGAACAGTACTCCTACGAGCAGTACTTC
-	TRBV28	TRBJ2-1	-	CASSPIREFYNEQFF	TGTGCCAGCAGTCCCATTCGGGAGTTCTACAATGAGCAGTTCTTC
TRBD1	TRBV28	TRBJ1-2	-	CASRPGQPLYGYTF	TGTGCCAGCAGACCGGGACAGCCACTCTATGGCTACACCTTC
TRBD2	TRBV5-1	TRBJ2-7	-	CASSSLAGGPREQYF	TGCGCCAGCAGCTCCCTAGCGGGAGGGCCGAGGGAGCAGTACTTC
-	TRBV5-4	TRBJ1-1	once	CASSLRGTEAFF	TGTGCCAGCAGCTTGAGGGGAACTGAAGCTTTCTTT
TRBD1	TRBV27	TRBJ2-3	-	CASSLQTGKGTDTQYF	TGTGCCAGCAGTCTACAGACAGGGAAGGGAACAGATACGCAGTATTTT
TRBD2	TRBV5-1	TRBJ2-7	-	CASSLASGTYEQYF	TGCGCCAGCAGCTTGGCTAGCGGTACCTACGAGCAGTACTTC
-	TRBV27	TRBJ1-3	-	CASSLQGGNTIYF	TGTGCCAGCAGTTTACAGGGTGGAAACACCATATATTTT
-	TRBV7-8	TRBJ2-7	-	CASSLAGTGSYEQYF	TGTGCCAGCAGCTTAGCGGGAACAGGGAGCTACGAGCAGTACTTC
TRBD2	TRBV2	TRBJ2-5	-	CASIEAGANRQETQYF	TGTGCCAGCATCGAAGCGGGAGCGAATAGGCAAGAGACCCAGTACTTC
-	TRBV19	TRBJ2-3	few	CASNPSWPADSTDTQYF	TGTGCCAGTAACCCCTCATGGCCAGCAGATAGCACAGATACGCAGTATTTT
-	TRBV9	TRBJ2-7	-	CASSVVGSSYEQYF	TGTGCCAGCAGCGTAGTGGGCTCCTCCTACGAGCAGTACTTC
-	TRBV7-9	TRBJ2-5	-	CASSYGEETQYF	TGTGCCAGCAGCTACGGGGAAGAGACCCAGTACTTC
TRBD1	TRBV7-2	TRBJ1-5	once	CASSPRQGGQPQHF	TGTGCCAGCAGCCCCCGACAGGGAGGTCAGCCCCAGCATTTT
TRBD1	TRBV19	TRBJ1-1	-	CASSILPRTGALGEAFF	TGTGCCAGTAGTATATTACCTAGGACAGGGGCCCTAGGTGAAGCTTTCTTT
-	TRBV30	TRBJ2-7	-	CAWSLGGGYEQYF	TGTGCCTGGAGCTTAGGAGGAGGTTACGAGCAGTACTTC
-	TRBV7-9	TRBJ2-2	few	CASSLVGITAGELFF	TGTGCCAGCAGCTTAGTGGGGATTACGGCCGGGGAGCTGTTTTTT
-	TRBV5-4	TRBJ2-7	-	CASSSTGSYEQYF	TGTGCCAGCAGCTCGACAGGATCCTACGAGCAGTACTTC
-	TRBV27	TRBJ1-5	few	CASSFLGDQPQHF	TGTGCCAGCAGTTTTTTGGGAGATCAGCCCCAGCATTTT
TRBD2	TRBV19	TRBJ2-3	-	CASSIERTSYIGTQYF	TGTGCCAGTAGTATAGAAAGGACTAGCTACATCGGTACGCAGTATTTT
-	TRBV20-1	TRBJ1-1	-	CSVGSAQAFF	TGCAGTGTCGGGTCGGCCCAAGCTTTCTTT
-	TRBV19	TRBJ1-1	-	CASIEYTEAFF	TGTGCCAGTATCGAGTACACTGAAGCTTTCTTT
-	TRBV28	TRBJ1-1	-	CASSTLSPMNTEAFF	TGTGCCAGCAGCACGCTCAGCCCCATGAACACTGAAGCTTTCTTT
-	TRBV28	TRBJ1-1	-	CASSLGRFNTEAFF	TGTGCCAGCAGTTTAGGCAGGTTCAACACTGAAGCTTTCTTT
TRBD1	TRBV7-9	TRBJ2-2	-	CASSPTGGTGELFF	TGTGCCAGCAGCCCAACAGGGGGCACCGGGGAGCTGTTTTTT
TRBD2	TRBV4-1	TRBJ2-2	-	CASSQRGLAGRANTGELFF	TGCGCCAGCAGCCAACGGGGACTAGCGGGGAGGGCGAACACCGGGGAGCTGTTTTTT
TRBD1	TRBV4-1	TRBJ1-5	once	CASSQDPDRASNQPQHF	TGCGCCAGCAGCCAAGACCCGGACAGGGCGAGCAATCAGCCCCAGCATTTT
TRBD1	TRBV28	TRBJ1-1	-	CASSFYTGVLTEAFF	TGTGCCAGCAGTTTTTACACAGGGGTACTCACTGAAGCTTTCTTT
TRBD1	TRBV27	TRBJ2-7	-	CASSRQGATGEQYF	TGTGCCAGCAGTAGACAGGGAGCAACGGGTGAGCAGTACTTC
TRBD1	TRBV27	TRBJ2-7	-	CASSWTGGNEQYF	TGTGCCAGCAGTTGGACAGGGGGGAACGAGCAGTACTTC
-	TRBV19	TRBJ2-3	-	CASSPHTQLLDTQYF	TGTGCCAGTAGTCCACATACCCAACTACTAGATACGCAGTATTTT
-	TRBV18	TRBJ1-2	-	CASSPDKNYGYTF	TGTGCCAGCTCACCTGACAAGAACTATGGCTACACCTTC
TRBD2	TRBV5-4	TRBJ2-5	-	CASSLTSEETQYF	TGTGCCAGCAGCTTAACTAGCGAGGAGACCCAGTACTTC
TRBD2	TRBV11-2	TRBJ2-3	-	CASSLTASGSTDTQYF	TGTGCCAGCAGCTTAACGGCTAGCGGGAGCACAGATACGCAGTATTTT
TRBD1	TRBV5-4	TRBJ2-3	-	CASSLRGPPDTQYF	TGTGCCAGCAGCTTGAGGGGGCCTCCAGATACGCAGTATTTT
TRBD1	TRBV6-1	TRBJ1-5	-	CASTQQGVINQPQHF	TGTGCCAGCACCCAACAGGGGGTGATCAATCAGCCCCAGCATTTT
-	TRBV5-5	TRBJ2-2	-	CASSFPDSNTGELFF	TGTGCCAGCAGCTTCCCGGATTCTAACACCGGGGAGCTGTTTTTT
-	TRBV5-1	TRBJ2-3	-	CASSLSSQASSTDTQYF	TGCGCCAGCAGCTTGTCATCACAGGCCTCTAGCACAGATACGCAGTATTTT
-	TRBV6-5	TRBJ1-1	-	CASSYSWGTEAFF	TGTGCCAGCAGTTACTCGTGGGGAACTGAAGCTTTCTTT